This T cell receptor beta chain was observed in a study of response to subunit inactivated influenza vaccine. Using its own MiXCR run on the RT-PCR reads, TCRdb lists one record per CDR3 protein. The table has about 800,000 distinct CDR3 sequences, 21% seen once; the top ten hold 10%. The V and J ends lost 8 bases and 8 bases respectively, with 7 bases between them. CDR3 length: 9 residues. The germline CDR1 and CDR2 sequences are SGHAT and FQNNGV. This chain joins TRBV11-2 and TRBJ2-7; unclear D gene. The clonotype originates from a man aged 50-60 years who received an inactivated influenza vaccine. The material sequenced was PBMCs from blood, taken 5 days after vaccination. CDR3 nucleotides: TGTGCCAGCGGTCCGCAGCAGTACTTC. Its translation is CASGPQQYF.